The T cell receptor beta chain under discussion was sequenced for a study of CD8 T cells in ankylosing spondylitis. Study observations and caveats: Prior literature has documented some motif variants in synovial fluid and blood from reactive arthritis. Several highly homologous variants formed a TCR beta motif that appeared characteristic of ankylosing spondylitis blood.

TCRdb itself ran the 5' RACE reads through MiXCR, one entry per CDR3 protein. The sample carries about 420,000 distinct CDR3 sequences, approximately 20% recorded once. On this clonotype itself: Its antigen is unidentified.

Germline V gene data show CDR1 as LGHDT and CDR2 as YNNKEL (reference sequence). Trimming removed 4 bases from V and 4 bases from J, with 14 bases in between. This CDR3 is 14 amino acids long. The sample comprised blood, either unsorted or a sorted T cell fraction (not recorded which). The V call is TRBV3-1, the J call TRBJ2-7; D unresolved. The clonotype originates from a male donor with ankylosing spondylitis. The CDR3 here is CASSPTLMSYEQYF. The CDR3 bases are TGTGCCAGCAGCCCTACCCTGATGTCATACGAGCAGTACTTC.